The TCR beta chain described here comes from a study of shared clonotypes between healthy human individuals. Study outcomes and limitations: Among donors, sharing of clonotypes was expected to be affected by sequencing depth.

The CDR3 loop spans 15 amino acids. With V trimmed by 3 bases and J by 5 bases, 7 bases remained unmatched. The germline CDR1 and CDR2 sequences are LNHDA and SQIVND (reference sequence). Data came from immunoSEQ multiplex PCR; TCRdb stores just in-frame clones and leaves some out. The sample has approximately 530,000 clones, 90% to 97% seen once; the top ten hold about 0.057%. This clone was seen more than once but under ten times. The antigen is not known. The V call is TRBV19, the J call TRBJ2-7; 10 bases align to TRBD1. The sequence came from a woman between 25 and 40 years old in good health. The sequenced sample was naive CD4+ T cells sorted from blood. Subset indicated: CD45RA+ positively selected. The CDR3 bases are TGTGCCAGTAGTATGGGACAGGGGAGAGGCGACGAGCAGTACTTC. The encoded protein is CASSMGQGRGDEQYF.